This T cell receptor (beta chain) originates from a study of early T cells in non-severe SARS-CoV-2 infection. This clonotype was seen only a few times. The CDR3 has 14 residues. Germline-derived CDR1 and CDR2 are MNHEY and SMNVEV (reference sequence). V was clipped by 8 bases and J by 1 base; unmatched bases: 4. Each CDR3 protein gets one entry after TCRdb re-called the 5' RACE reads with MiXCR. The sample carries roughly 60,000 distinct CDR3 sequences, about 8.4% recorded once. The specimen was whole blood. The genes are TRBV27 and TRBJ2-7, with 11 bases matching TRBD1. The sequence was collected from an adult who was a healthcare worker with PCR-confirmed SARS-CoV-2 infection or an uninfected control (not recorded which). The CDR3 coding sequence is TGTGCCAGCGGGGGGACAGGGGGATCCTACGAGCAGTACTTC. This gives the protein CASGGTGGSYEQYF.